Below, one T cell receptor beta chain is given with its context. Its target is unknown. This sample was taken from a study of T cells after yellow fever vaccination. Overall study context: The SMART-Seq v4 Ultra Low Input method served to prepare the low-cell-number fractions. Study findings and constraints: Weaker in magnitude, the secondary response showed a faster peak on day 5 versus 15. There was a small share of clonotypes that showed up in both the CD4 and CD8 compartments.

The CDR3 loop spans 12 amino acids. Germline values: CDR1 DFQATT, CDR2 SNEGSKA (reference sequence). V was cut by 6 bases and J by 2 bases, with 9 bases left in between. It was through 5'RACE template switching that TCR cDNA was made, with a universal primer site and UMIs added. TCRdb reprocessed the 5' RACE reads via MiXCR and lists one record per CDR3 protein. The sample shows about 220,000 distinct CDR3 sequences, more than 6.5% of them seen only once. The specimen comprised CD4+ T cells sorted from PBMCs, sampled on the day of the yellow fever booster vaccination. The genes are TRBV20-1 and TRBJ2-3, with D unresolved. This TCR derives from a man aged 30 to 39 who received the YFV17D yellow fever vaccine. This CDR3 is CSATRTTDTQYF. DNA of the CDR3: TGCAGTGCCACCCGCACCACAGATACGCAGTATTTT.